These 13 T cell receptor beta chains were all obtained from the same sample, sequenced in a study of cytomegalovirus exposure and HLA in healthy donors (dated by TCRdb to the late 2010s). Library preparation used the immunoSEQ multiplex PCR assay. For the multiplex PCR, a mixture combining 60 forward primers for TCR Vbeta segments and 13 reverse primers for TCR Jbeta segments was used. What TCRdb holds here is the immuneACCESS table cut down to in-frame rearrangements. Part of the clones is not present; checked against another copy, under half of the missing clones reflect an unresolved V gene, and the others are unexplained. The sample yields about 140,000 clones; around 77% were counted once. Around 2% of the sample lies in the top ten. The material sequenced was PBMCs. All receptors come from a man aged 25 to 45 in good health and CMV-seronegative.

This rearrangement joins TRBV28 to TRBJ1-4; D perhaps matches TRBD1 (6 bases). V lost 2 bases and J 10 bases, leaving 14 bases between the germline ends. The CDR3 totals 14 residues. Germline-derived CDR1 and CDR2 are MDHEN and SYDVKM. The CDR3 protein is CASSLGQGGGKLFF. Here the CDR3 DNA reads TGTGCCAGCAGTTTAGGGCAGGGAGGGGGAAAACTGTTTTTT.

J is TRBJ2-2 and V is TRBV6-1, with 7 bases that match TRBD1. With V trimmed by 5 bases and J by 6 bases, 6 bases remained unmatched. Germline lookup yields CDR1 MNHNS and CDR2 SASEGT. The CDR3 length is 14 residues. CDR3 sequence: CASSRQGRAGELFF. CDR3 bases: TGTGCCAGCAGTCGACAGGGACGGGCCGGGGAGCTGTTTTTT.

This rearrangement joins TRBV5-1 to TRBJ2-3; possibly TRBD2 for D (5 bases). This CDR3 spans 14 amino acids. The V gene lost 4 bases and the J gene lost 4 bases, with 13 bases spanning the gap. The V gene's germline CDR1 is SGHRS and CDR2 YFSETQ. This CDR3 is CASSGGPKADTQYF. CDR3 DNA sequence: TGCGCCAGCAGCGGCGGGCCGAAGGCAGATACGCAGTATTTT.

V and J are TRBV6-1 and TRBJ2-1; the D gene is possibly TRBD1 (6 bases). V was pared by 8 bases and J by 7 bases, with 18 bases between. The CDR3 contains 14 residues. CDR1 is MNHNS, CDR2 SASEGT, per germline. This chain's CDR3 is CASREGGRGNEQFF. In nucleotides, the CDR3 is TGTGCCAGCCGGGAAGGGGGAAGGGGGAATGAGCAGTTCTTC.

The V and J genes are TRBV6-6 and TRBJ1-1, with 12 bases matching TRBD1. J was trimmed by 7 bases and V by 5 bases; bases with no gene match: 8. The CDR3 loop spans 15 amino acids. Germline V gene sequence: CDR1 MNHNY, CDR2 SVGAGI (reference sequence). CDR3 sequence: CASSTRDRGLGEAFF. As DNA, the CDR3 is TGTGCCAGCAGTACCCGGGACAGGGGGCTCGGTGAAGCTTTCTTT.

Only a few counts were recorded for this clone. V and J are TRBV7-3 and TRBJ2-5; possibly TRBD2 for D (6 bases). The germline V and J ends were trimmed by 3 bases and 2 bases, with 10 bases remaining between them. This CDR3 spans 14 amino acids. The germline V gene encodes CDR1 SGHTA and CDR2 FQGTGA. CDR3 amino acids: CASSLAGSQETQYF. The DNA for the CDR3 is TGTGCCAGCAGCTTGGCGGGGTCACAAGAGACCCAGTACTTC. The full variable domain, with the rest looked up from reference TRBV7-3 and TRBJ2-5, is GAGVSQTPSNKVTEKGKYVELRCDPISGHTALYWYRQSLGQGPEFLIYFQGTGAADDSGLPNDRFFAVRPEGSVSTLKIQRTERGDSAVYLCASSLAGSQETQYFGPGTRLLVL.

V gene TRBV2 combines with J gene TRBJ2-7, with D perhaps matching TRBD1 (6 bases). Per the germline V gene, CDR1 is SNHLY and CDR2 is FYNNEI. Trimming cost V 7 bases and J 1 base, with 14 bases left between them. The CDR3 loop spans 14 amino acids. CDR3 sequence: CASNPRGASYEQYF. The CDR3 coding sequence is TGTGCCAGCAACCCCAGGGGCGCGTCCTACGAGCAGTACTTC.

The V and J genes are TRBV5-1 and TRBJ2-2; no definite D call. V shed 8 bases and J shed 2 bases, with 10 bases lying between them. Germline V CDR1 and CDR2: SGHRS, YFSETQ. The CDR3 spans 13 residues. The CDR3 DNA reads as TGCGCCAGTGAAGCGAGTAACACCGGGGAGCTGTTTTTT. This sequence encodes CASEASNTGELFF.

The genes are TRBV7-2 and TRBJ2-5, with TRBD2 matching over 7 bases. Germline values: CDR1 SGHTA, CDR2 FQGNSA. The CDR3 sequence is 15 residues long. The J segment lost 4 bases and the V segment lost 5 bases, leaving 10 bases of the junction unmatched. In DNA form, the CDR3 reads TGTGCCAGCAGCCATCCGGCTAGCGGAGTAGAGACCCAGTACTTC. Amino acid sequence: CASSHPASGVETQYF.

On this clone: A read error may account for a junction end that differs from germline. The chain uses TRBV7-7 and TRBJ2-7; 8 nucleotides line up with TRBD1. Per the germline V gene, CDR1 is SSHAT and CDR2 is FNYEAQ (reference sequence). The CDR3 contains 14 residues. The CDR3 region is CASSLGTGAYEQYF. DNA of the CDR3: TGTGCTAGCAGCTTAGGGACAGGAGCCTACGAGCAGTACTTC.

This chain joins TRBV10-2 and TRBJ2-7; TRBD1 aligns across 11 bases. V gave up 4 bases and J gave up 2 bases; unmatched junction bases: 7. Germline CDR1 and CDR2: WSHSY and SAAADI. CDR3 size: 16 residues. The CDR3 DNA reads as TGCGCCAGCAGTGGGGACAGGGGGTCTGTAACCTACGAGCAGTACTTC. It yields the protein CASSGDRGSVTYEQYF.

CDR3 residues: CASSPYRGAYGYTF. CDR3 bases: TGTGCCAGCAGCCCCTATCGGGGGGCCTATGGCTACACCTTC. The chain uses TRBV11-2 and TRBJ1-2, with D perhaps TRBD1 (6 bases). Germline CDR1 reads SGHAT; CDR2 reads FQNNGV. Trimming stripped 5 bases from V and 4 bases from J, with 14 bases between. The length of the CDR3 is 14 residues. The whole variable domain, filled in from reference TRBV11-2 and TRBJ1-2, reads EAGVAQSPRYKIIEKRQSVAFWCNPISGHATLYWYQQILGQGPKLLIQFQNNGVVDDSQLPKDRFSAERLKGVDSTLKIQPAKLEDSAVYLCASSPYRGAYGYTFGSGTRLTVV.

The rearrangement links TRBV2 to TRBJ2-7; 7 bases line up with TRBD2. Germline V gene sequence: CDR1 SNHLY, CDR2 FYNNEI. CDR3 size: 15 residues. Trimming took 7 bases from V and 2 from J; bases not matched to a gene: 11. CDR3 loop: CASNGFPAGTYEQYF. CDR3 nucleotides: TGTGCCAGCAATGGTTTTCCAGCGGGGACCTACGAGCAGTACTTC.